The 16 T cell receptor beta chains given below trace back to one sample, sequenced in a study of T cell responses to AZD1222 COVID-19 vaccine. TCRdb's table, derived via immunoSEQ multiplex PCR, lists solely in-frame clones and lacks some. Among some 110,000 clones listed, 88% were seen once. Source: peripheral blood, taken on day 0 of AZD1222 vaccination. Source of these receptors: an adult in good health.

The genes are TRBV29-1 and TRBJ2-7; D possibly uses TRBD1 or TRBD2 (5 bases each). The CDR3 is 13 amino acids. V shed 6 bases and J shed 4 bases, with 16 bases lying between them. CDR1 is SQVTM, CDR2 ANQGSEA, per germline. CDR3 amino acids: CSVPGPLLYEQYF. CDR3 DNA sequence: TGCAGCGTCCCGGGACCCCTTTTATACGAGCAGTACTTC.

The chain links TRBV2 to TRBJ1-4; D perhaps matches TRBD1 (6 bases). V was cut by 6 bases and J by 0 bases, with 11 bases left in between. CDR3 size: 15 residues. Germline V gene data show CDR1 as SNHLY and CDR2 as FYNNEI. The CDR3 is CASSPGQPTNEKLFF. The CDR3 DNA is TGTGCCAGCAGCCCCGGACAGCCAACTAATGAAAAACTGTTTTTT.

This clone was counted a few times. The chain combines TRBV9 with TRBJ1-1; D is uncertain. Germline V lookup: CDR1 SGDLS, CDR2 YYNGEE. With 4 bases removed from V and 7 bases from J, the gap between germline ends came to 14 bases. CDR3 size: 13 residues. CDR3: CASSPDGIHEAFF. CDR3 DNA sequence: TGTGCCAGCAGCCCCGATGGTATTCATGAAGCTTTCTTT.

This chain joins TRBV4-3 and TRBJ2-7; 7 bases fit TRBD1. J was trimmed by 3 bases and V by 3 bases; bases with no gene match: 8. This CDR3 is 15 amino acids long. Germline CDR1 LGHNA, CDR2 YSLEER. CDR3 loop: CASSQAIRDSYEQYF. The CDR3 DNA reads TGCGCCAGCAGCCAGGCTATCCGGGACAGCTACGAGCAGTACTTC.

The genes are TRBV28 and TRBJ2-6, with 10 nucleotides matching TRBD1. In germline, CDR1 is MDHEN, CDR2 SYDVKM. The V and J ends lost 5 bases and 4 bases, in that order; junction bases with no gene match: 8. CDR3 length equals 17 residues. Written as DNA, the CDR3 is TGTGCCAGCAGTCCCGGGACAGGGGCGCCCGGGGCCAACGTCCTGACTTTC. Its protein product is CASSPGTGAPGANVLTF.

V is TRBV28 and J is TRBJ2-1; 7 bases agree with TRBD2. J lost 7 bases, V lost 5 bases, and 17 bases had no gene match. This CDR3 comprises 17 residues. Germline CDR1 MDHEN, CDR2 SYDVKM. The CDR3 sequence: CASSIASSAGSGNEQFF. The CDR3 bases are TGTGCCAGCAGTATCGCCTCCTCAGCGGGGTCGGGAAATGAGCAGTTCTTC. The full variable domain, completed using reference TRBV28 and TRBJ2-1, is DVKVTQSSRYLVKRTGEKVFLECVQDMDHENMFWYRQDPGLGLRLIYFSYDVKMKEKGDIPEGYSVSREKKERFSLILESASTNQTSMYLCASSIASSAGSGNEQFFGPGTRLTVL.

The genes are TRBV7-2 and TRBJ2-1, with TRBD2 identical over 9 bases. This CDR3 spans 15 amino acids. Germline assignment: CDR1 SGHTA and CDR2 FQGNSA. Trimming cost V 5 bases and J 11 bases; bases outside gene matches: 13. CDR3 loop: CASSPIGGGATKQFF. As DNA, the CDR3 is TGTGCCAGCAGCCCCATTGGCGGGGGGGCCACAAAGCAGTTCTTC.

V gene TRBV6-5 combines with J gene TRBJ2-5, with 9 positions matching TRBD2. V shed 6 bases and J 2 bases; nucleotides not matched to a gene: 7. The CDR3 covers 15 residues. The germline V gene has CDR1 MNHEY and CDR2 SVGAGI. CDR3 sequence: CASRGAGGGQETQYF. The CDR3 bases are TGTGCCAGCAGGGGAGCGGGAGGAGGTCAAGAGACCCAGTACTTC.

The chain employs TRBV28 and TRBJ1-5; D gene uncertain. Germline lookup yields CDR1 MDHEN and CDR2 SYDVKM. The CDR3 has 15 residues. V lost 0 bases and J lost 7, with 13 bases in between. CDR3 loop: CASSLWDEWSQPQHF. DNA for the CDR3: TGTGCCAGCAGTTTATGGGATGAGTGGAGCCAGCCCCAGCATTTT.

The rearrangement uses TRBV28 and TRBJ1-1; D may be TRBD1 (6 bases). Between the trimmed V and J ends, which lost 4 bases and 0 bases, there was a span of 15 bases. The CDR3 sequence is 16 residues long. Germline V gene sequence: CDR1 MDHEN, CDR2 SYDVKM. The DNA of the CDR3 is TGTGCCAGCAGTTCCCGCGGGGGGCGAATGAACACTGAAGCTTTCTTT. Its translation is CASSSRGGRMNTEAFF.

The chain employs TRBV5-1 and TRBJ2-7; 11 bases match TRBD1. From germline, CDR1 is SGHRS and CDR2 YFSETQ. V shed 4 bases and J 3 bases; nucleotides not matched to a gene: 3. This CDR3 has 14 amino acids. The CDR3, as DNA: TGCGCCAGCAGCACCGGGACAGGGGGCTACGAGCAGTACTTC. This gives the protein CASSTGTGGYEQYF.

The V call is TRBV5-1, the J call TRBJ2-3; D is undetermined. The V end was cut by 0 bases, the J end by 6 bases, with 14 bases between. The length of the CDR3 is 15 residues. CDR1 and CDR2 (germline): SGHRS, YFSETQ. CDR3 nucleotide sequence: TGCGCCAGCAGCTTGGCCTACAGCCTCACCGATACGCAGTATTTT. Its translation is CASSLAYSLTDTQYF.

The chain is built from TRBV7-2 and TRBJ2-1, with 9 bases aligning to TRBD2. CDR1 is SGHTA, CDR2 FQGNSA, per germline. Trimming at V came to 2 bases and at J to 7 bases, leaving 6 bases not matched to a gene. The CDR3 length is 15 residues. CDR3 sequence reads: CASSLYGGRANEQFF. The CDR3 nucleotides read TGTGCCAGCAGCTTATATGGCGGGAGGGCGAATGAGCAGTTCTTC.

DNA for the CDR3: TGCAGCGTTGGAGTTTTCGGGGGCGAGCAGTACTTC. This codes for CSVGVFGGEQYF. The rearrangement links TRBV29-1 to TRBJ2-7, with D possibly TRBD2 on 6 matching bases. CDR1 is SQVTM, CDR2 ANQGSEA, per germline. The ends were cut back, 4 bases at V and 6 bases at J, with 13 bases in the middle. This CDR3 has 12 amino acids.

This chain connects TRBV5-1 to TRBJ1-2; D is unresolved. Germline CDR1 and CDR2: SGHRS and YFSETQ. Trimming cost V 4 bases and J 6 bases, with 19 bases left between them. The CDR3 is 15 amino acids. The CDR3 nucleotides are TGCGCCAGCAGCAACCGGATTGGTGGAATGGATGGCTACACCTTC. This translates into CASSNRIGGMDGYTF.

The rearrangement links TRBV7-6 to TRBJ1-1; tentatively, D is TRBD1 (6 bases). Germline V CDR1 and CDR2: SGHVS, FNYEAQ. This CDR3 spans 14 amino acids. V was cut by 1 base and J by 3 bases, with 9 bases left in between. CDR3 protein: CASSLVPGDTEAFF. In DNA, the CDR3 is TGTGCCAGCAGCTTAGTCCCAGGGGACACTGAAGCTTTCTTT.